These 28 T cell receptor beta chains originate from one sample sequenced in a study of a mutant IDH1 vaccine in newly diagnosed glioma. Sequenced by immunoSEQ multiplex PCR; TCRdb stores in-frame clones only, minus some. In the table there are tens of thousands of clones, 70% to 90% of which are singletons. No antigen has been assigned to these receptors. The sample's time point: week 47, end of study. What each vaccine dose contained was 300 ug of mutant IDH1 20-mer peptide, accompanied by topical imiquimod. Sample: PBMCs, taken from a glioma patient whose treatment included an IDH1 peptide vaccine. The receptors come from a man aged 40-55 years with glioma.

The rearrangement links TRBV19 to TRBJ1-5; D might be TRBD1 (5 bases). V lost 6 bases, J lost 1 base, and 13 bases lay in between. This CDR3 region has 15 residues. Looked up from germline, CDR1 is LNHDA and CDR2 is SQIVND (reference sequence). In DNA, the CDR3 is TGTGCCAGTAGCCGCCCGACAGCAAGCAATCAGCCCCAGCATTTT. Protein sequence: CASSRPTASNQPQHF.

In this sample, this clone turned up many times. The V gene is TRBV25-1, the J gene TRBJ1-5, with 9 bases identical to TRBD1. CDR3 length equals 16 residues. The germline CDR1 and CDR2 sequences are MGHDK and SYGVNS. Trimming removed 6 bases from V and 7 bases from J; junction bases left unmatched: 13. CDR3 region: CASSPGTGRTGQPQHF. The CDR3 bases are TGTGCCAGCAGCCCCGGGACAGGGCGTACAGGACAGCCCCAGCATTTT.

The chain's CDR3 is CASSSLYEQYF. The CDR3 DNA reads TGTGCCAGCAGCTCTCTATACGAGCAGTACTTC. This chain joins TRBV5-5 and TRBJ2-7; no clear D. This CDR3 contains 11 residues. Deletions cut 3 bases from V and 4 bases from J, with 5 bases between. Germline CDR1 SGHKS, CDR2 YYEKEE (reference sequence).

This sequence joins TRBV7-9 and TRBJ2-7; 8 bases are shared with TRBD2. Germline V gene data show CDR1 as SEHNR and CDR2 as FQNEAQ (reference sequence). The CDR3 loop spans 15 amino acids. V trimming: 5 bases; J trimming: 6 bases; junction bases outside the gene matches: 12. The CDR3 sequence: CASSGCQREYCEQYF. The CDR3 DNA is TGTGCCAGCAGCGGCTGCCAGCGGGAGTACTGCGAGCAGTACTTC.

The chain couples TRBV30 to TRBJ2-1; 8 bases are shared with TRBD2. V was pared by 3 bases and J by 0 bases, with 4 bases of the junction left unmatched. Germline CDR1 reads GTSNPN; CDR2 reads SVGIG (reference sequence). This CDR3 spans 15 amino acids. The DNA of the CDR3 is TGTGCCTGGAGCGCTGGGACTAGCTCCTACAATGAGCAGTTCTTC. Translation: CAWSAGTSSYNEQFF.

V gene TRBV4-3 combines with J gene TRBJ2-7; 7 bases are a match to TRBD2. The CDR3 extends over 15 amino acids. The germline CDR1 and CDR2 sequences are LGHNA and YSLEER. The V gene end was trimmed by 6 bases and the J gene end by 2 bases; junction bases not matched to a gene: 10. This CDR3 is CASRDRGDGTYEQYF. The CDR3 nucleotides read TGCGCCAGCAGGGACCGGGGGGACGGTACCTACGAGCAGTACTTC.

In this sample, this clone turned up once. CDR3 protein: CASSDRPPDTQYF. The CDR3 nucleotides are TGTGCCAGCAGTGATAGACCGCCAGATACGCAGTATTTT. The J gene is TRBJ2-3, the V gene TRBV27; D is ambiguous. CDR3 length equals 13 residues. Trimming pared 5 bases from V and 4 bases from J, leaving 10 bases between. Germline V gives CDR1 MNHEY, CDR2 SMNVEV (reference sequence).

The V call is TRBV7-2, the J call TRBJ2-7; D unclear. V lost 6 bases and J 0 bases, leaving 12 bases between the germline ends. The CDR3 runs 14 residues. Germline V gene data show CDR1 as SGHTA and CDR2 as FQGNSA. CDR3 sequence: CASSLTISSYEQYF. As DNA, the CDR3 is TGTGCCAGCAGTTTAACTATCAGCTCCTACGAGCAGTACTTC. Based on the CDR3 plus reference TRBV7-2 and TRBJ2-7, the full variable domain is GAGVSQSPSNKVTEKGKDVELRCDPISGHTALYWYRQSLGQGLEFLIYFQGNSAPDKSGLPSDRFSAERTGGSVSTLTIQRTQQEDSAVYLCASSLTISSYEQYFGPGTRLTVT.

This sequence joins TRBV6-5 and TRBJ1-6; 9 bases fit TRBD1. The CDR3 sequence is 14 residues long. The ends lost 2 bases at V and 10 bases at J; junction bases unmatched: 3. Germline V gene lookup returns CDR1 MNHEY and CDR2 SVGAGI. CDR3 in amino acids: CASSYGTGRSPLHF. The CDR3 region has the DNA TGTGCCAGCAGTTACGGGACAGGGCGCTCACCCCTCCACTTT.

The V gene is TRBV13, the J gene TRBJ2-1; 7 bases align to TRBD2. V shed 3 bases, J shed 4 bases, and the junction held 3 bases outside the gene matches. The CDR3 runs 14 residues. Germline V CDR1 and CDR2: PRHDT, FYEKMQ (reference sequence). CDR3 sequence (DNA): TGTGCCAGCAGCTTGGGACTAAGGTACAATGAGCAGTTCTTC. Translated, it gives CASSLGLRYNEQFF.

The chain has TRBV5-8 and TRBJ2-2; 7 bases match TRBD1. V lost 0 bases to trimming and J lost 4 bases; unmatched junction nucleotides: 0. The CDR3 has 14 residues. Germline CDR1 is SGHTS and CDR2 is YDEGEE. The CDR3 reads CASSLDRGTGELFF. The CDR3 region has the DNA TGTGCCAGCAGCTTGGACAGGGGCACCGGGGAGCTGTTTTTT.

The chain uses TRBV19 and TRBJ2-2; TRBD2 might be the D (6 bases). The CDR3 has 12 amino acids. Between the trimmed V and J ends, which lost 11 bases and 4 bases, there was a span of 11 bases. Germline V gene data show CDR1 as LNHDA and CDR2 as SQIVND (reference sequence). The CDR3 reads CAGAGSTGELFF. In DNA form, the CDR3 reads TGTGCCGGGGCGGGGAGCACCGGGGAGCTGTTTTTT.

The J gene is TRBJ2-7, the V gene TRBV5-5, with D perhaps TRBD2 (5 bases). The CDR3 is 15 amino acids. Trimming took 0 bases from V and 1 from J, leaving 11 bases between them. Germline V lookup: CDR1 SGHKS, CDR2 YYEKEE (reference sequence). CDR3 loop: CASSLVGGASYEQYF. CDR3 sequence (DNA): TGTGCCAGCAGCTTGGTCGGAGGAGCGTCCTACGAGCAGTACTTC.

The chain is built from TRBV7-2 and TRBJ2-3, with 8 bases matching TRBD2. The germline V gene encodes CDR1 SGHTA and CDR2 FQGNSA. Trimming at V came to 0 bases and at J to 4 bases, leaving 6 bases not matched to a gene. The CDR3 is 16 residues long. CDR3 nucleotide sequence: TGTGCCAGCAGCTTAGCGCAGCTAGCGGGCGCAGATACGCAGTATTTT. This codes for CASSLAQLAGADTQYF.

This clone was counted a few times. The CDR3 DNA reads as TGTGCCAGTAGTCTCCCTTCCACAGGGAGAGAGACCCAGTACTTC. This encodes CASSLPSTGRETQYF. V gene TRBV19 combines with J gene TRBJ2-5; tentatively, D is TRBD1 (6 bases). Germline V CDR1 and CDR2: LNHDA, SQIVND (reference sequence). The germline V and J ends were trimmed by 5 bases and 4 bases, with 17 bases remaining between them. The CDR3 sequence is 15 residues long. Complete variable domain (other parts from reference TRBV19 and TRBJ2-5): DGGITQSPKYLFRKEGQNVTLSCEQNLNHDAMYWYRQDPGQGLRLIYYSQIVNDFQKGDIAEGYSVSREKKESFPLTVTSAQKNPTAFYLCASSLPSTGRETQYFGPGTRLLVL.

The V call is TRBV5-6, the J call TRBJ2-3; 9 bases match TRBD2. With V trimmed by 4 bases and J by 2 bases, 11 bases remained unmatched. This CDR3 spans 17 amino acids. Germline-derived CDR1 and CDR2 are SGHDT and YYEEEE. The DNA for the CDR3 is TGTGCCAGCAGCCTCAGGGCTAGCGGGATCCTCACAGATACGCAGTATTTT. Translating gives CASSLRASGILTDTQYF.

This sequence joins TRBV6-6 and TRBJ1-1; weak D call: TRBD1 (6 bases). V gave up 0 bases and J gave up 2 bases, with 7 bases separating them. The germline V gene encodes CDR1 MNHNY and CDR2 SVGAGI (reference sequence). This CDR3 region has 14 residues. CDR3 protein: CASSYSGANTEAFF. In DNA, the CDR3 is TGTGCCAGCAGTTACTCGGGGGCTAACACTGAAGCTTTCTTT.

In this sample, this clone turned up once. The J gene is TRBJ1-3, the V gene TRBV5-8, with 10 bases identical to TRBD1. The length of the CDR3 is 14 residues. V gave up 3 bases and J gave up 11 bases; unmatched junction bases: 8. CDR1 and CDR2 (germline): SGHTS, YDEGEE. In DNA form, the CDR3 reads TGTGCCAGCAGCTCTCCGGGACAGGGGATCGCCATATATTTT. This translates into CASSSPGQGIAIYF.

V gene TRBV14 combines with J gene TRBJ1-2, with D uncertain. The CDR3 totals 13 residues. The V end lost 0 bases, the J end lost 6 bases, and 8 bases lay between the germline ends. The germline V gene encodes CDR1 SGHDN and CDR2 FVKESK. The CDR3 spells CASSQDHSHGYTF. The CDR3 bases are TGTGCCAGCAGCCAAGATCACAGTCATGGCTACACCTTC.

The gene calls are TRBV5-1 and TRBJ2-7, with 8 nucleotides matching TRBD1. V lost 1 base, J lost 6 bases, and 6 bases stayed unmatched. CDR3 size: 14 residues. CDR1 is SGHRS and CDR2 is YFSETQ in the germline V gene. The CDR3 nucleotides read TGCGCCAGCAGCTTGACACAGGGGGTAGGCGAGCAGTACTTC. It translates to CASSLTQGVGEQYF.

The CDR3 reads CASSPLLVGLNTEAFF. CDR3 coding DNA: TGTGCCAGCAGCCCCCTTTTGGTAGGGCTGAACACTGAAGCTTTCTTT. This chain links TRBV5-4 with TRBJ1-1; no firm D call. The CDR3 sequence is 16 residues long. Trimming removed 4 bases at V and 0 bases at J, with 16 bases between. CDR1 and CDR2 (germline): SGHNT, YYREEE (reference sequence).

J is TRBJ1-6 and V is TRBV2; D unclear. V gave up 4 bases and J gave up 7 bases, with 14 bases separating them. Germline V gives CDR1 SNHLY, CDR2 FYNNEI. This CDR3 spans 15 amino acids. CDR3 nucleotide sequence: TGTGCCAGCAGTGGTTCGAGGACTGAGAATTCACCCCTCCACTTT. Translating it yields CASSGSRTENSPLHF.

V usage is TRBV27 and J usage is TRBJ1-5, with unresolved D. With 5 bases removed from V and 2 bases from J, the gap between germline ends came to 10 bases. There are 14 residues in the CDR3. Germline V CDR1 and CDR2: MNHEY, SMNVEV (reference sequence). The CDR3 sequence is CASSLFFGNQPQHF. CDR3 DNA sequence: TGTGCCAGCAGTCTATTCTTTGGCAATCAGCCCCAGCATTTT.

This chain uses TRBV7-8 with TRBJ1-2, with 9 bases fitting TRBD1. CDR1 is SGHVS, CDR2 FQNEAQ, per germline. V lost 5 bases to trimming and J lost 1 base; unmatched junction nucleotides: 8. The CDR3 sequence is 16 residues long. CDR3 region: CASSLYRDRDNYGYTF. For the CDR3, the DNA is TGTGCCAGCAGCCTTTACCGGGACAGGGATAACTATGGCTACACCTTC.

This clone showed up just once. This rearrangement joins TRBV9 to TRBJ2-5, with a possible D match to TRBD2 (5 bases). Deletions cut 0 bases from V and 0 bases from J, with 9 bases between. This CDR3 comprises 15 residues. Germline-derived CDR1 and CDR2 are SGDLS and YYNGEE. As DNA, the CDR3 is TGTGCCAGCAGCGTAGTCGGGGTGAACCAAGAGACCCAGTACTTC. Protein: CASSVVGVNQETQYF. The variable domain in full, completed from reference TRBV9 and TRBJ2-5, reads DSGVTQTPKHLITATGQRVTLRCSPRSGDLSVYWYQQSLDQGLQFLIQYYNGEERAKGNILERFSAQQFPDLHSELNLSSLELGDSALYFCASSVVGVNQETQYFGPGTRLLVL.

Remarks on this clone: At one of its ends the junction is not consistent with the germline gene, which may arise from a read error. CDR3 in DNA: TGTGCCAGCAGCTTGCCGGGAATGGGGGAAAAACTGTTTTTT. Translation gives CASSLPGMGEKLFF. This rearrangement joins TRBV5-1 to TRBJ1-4; D unresolved. From germline, CDR1 is SGHRS and CDR2 YFSETQ. The length of the CDR3 is 14 residues.

This sequence joins TRBV19 and TRBJ2-2; D is undetermined. V lost 4 bases and J 7 bases, leaving 13 bases between the germline ends. From germline, CDR1 is LNHDA and CDR2 SQIVND (reference sequence). The CDR3 has 14 amino acids. CDR3 coding DNA: TGTGCCAGTAGTAGAGACACGTACGGCGGGGAGCTGTTTTTT. The encoded protein is CASSRDTYGGELFF.

The CDR3 DNA follows: TGCGCCAGCAGCAGGCGGACTAGCGGGGGATCCTACGAGCAGTACTTC. This translates into CASSRRTSGGSYEQYF. The genes are TRBV5-1 and TRBJ2-7; 13 bases match TRBD2. CDR1 is SGHRS, CDR2 YFSETQ, per germline. The V gene end was trimmed by 4 bases and the J gene end by 1 base; junction bases not matched to a gene: 5. The CDR3 is 16 residues long.